This entry describes one TCR beta chain. Germline V CDR1 and CDR2: SGHDT, YYEEEE. This CDR3 is 17 amino acids long. V lost 7 bases to trimming and J lost 6 bases, with 27 bases between them. This entry comes from a study of blood T cell repertoires in COVID-19. On the study more broadly: The United States, Italy and Spain supplied acute and convalescent COVID-19 samples. From T cells, B-cell-depleted T cells, or PBMCs came the material, which was cDNA or gDNA.

While infection was still active, Seattle patients were enrolled and then followed longitudinally. Methods used by the authors: Counts of nucleated cells, estimated from reference gene primer amplification, were obtained. Method: immunoSEQ multiplex PCR; TCRdb's copy keeps in-frame clones and lacks some. The DNA gave D and trimming, while V, J and clone size come from that table. Found here are about 200,000 clones, 82% of them singletons; the top ten hold approximately 7.6%. This TCR came from a woman older than 75 with COVID-19, enrolled during active disease. The source material was peripheral blood. The gene calls are TRBV5-6 and TRBJ2-3, with D perhaps matching TRBD2 (6 bases). In DNA form, the CDR3 reads TGTGCCAGCGGGGAAGCGGGTCAGGCGGCAGCTGGGGATACGCAGTATTTT. Its translation: CASGEAGQAAAGDTQYF.